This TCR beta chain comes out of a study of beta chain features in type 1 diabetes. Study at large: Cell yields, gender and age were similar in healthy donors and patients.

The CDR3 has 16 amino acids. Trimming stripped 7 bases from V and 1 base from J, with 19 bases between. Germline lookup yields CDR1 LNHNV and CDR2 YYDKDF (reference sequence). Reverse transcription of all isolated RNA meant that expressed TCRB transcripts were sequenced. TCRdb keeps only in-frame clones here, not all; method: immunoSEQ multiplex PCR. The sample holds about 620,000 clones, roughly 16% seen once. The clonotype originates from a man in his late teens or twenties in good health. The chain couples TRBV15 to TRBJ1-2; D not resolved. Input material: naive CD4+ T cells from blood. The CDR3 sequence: CATKGPRPNLNYGYTF. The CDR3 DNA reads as TGTGCCACCAAGGGTCCTCGACCCAACCTTAACTATGGCTACACCTTC.